This entry concerns a single TCR beta chain. This CDR3 has 14 amino acids. Per germline, CDR1 DFQATT and CDR2 SNEGSKA (reference sequence). The data were obtained in a study of T cells expressing NK-cell markers. No DNA is given; TCRdb re-called the 5' RACE reads and lists each CDR3 protein once. Recorded for this sample: 500,000 or so distinct CDR3 sequences. This receptor was obtained from a man between 18 and 35 years old in good health. This chain joins TRBV20-1 and TRBJ2-1; the TCRdb D gene call, TRBD2, has no DNA to confirm it. Sequenced input: blood T cells: a sorted CD56 or NKG2C T cell subset, CD4+ or CD8+ T cells, or bulk PBMC T cells (not recorded which). The CDR3 loop reads CSATTSGRVDEQFF.